Listed below are T cell receptor beta chains from one sample, sequenced in a study of blood T cell repertoires in COVID-19. Assay used: immunoSEQ multiplex PCR; TCRdb lists only in-frame clones, some missing. The profile shows approximately 310,000 clones, roughly 84% of them singletons. Specimen: peripheral blood. Receptor source: a man between 45 and 60 years old with active or convalescent COVID-19. CDR3s include the opening cysteine and the closing phenylalanine or tryptophan. The D gene is left open where the match is weak. Size is stated for part of the rows, as once, few or many counts, or as a class when the clone is expanded.

CASSSSGGGFYEQYF | TRBJ2-7 | . | TRBD2 | TRBV19
CASNPWTGTLGNTEAFF | TRBJ1-1 | once | TRBD1 | TRBV5-1
CASSGEPDTEAFF | TRBJ1-1 | . | . | TRBV5-1
CASSYMVGLGANTEAFF | TRBJ1-1 | . | . | TRBV6-2/TRBV6-3
CSVSRGIYGYTF | TRBJ1-2 | few | . | TRBV29-1
CASSPGQNQPQHF | TRBJ1-5 | . | TRBD1 | TRBV3-1/TRBV3-2
CASSSGLDPWEQYF | TRBJ2-7 | . | TRBD2 | TRBV5-1
CASSSSGLAGGPGADTQYF | TRBJ2-3 | . | TRBD2 | TRBV13
CASSLEQGVSGYTF | TRBJ1-2 | . | TRBD1 | TRBV5-1
CASSSLLVNTEAFF | TRBJ1-1 | . | . | TRBV7-9
CASSLDSQNNEQFF | TRBJ2-1 | once | . | TRBV5-1
CASSFRTGLTLSNTEAFF | TRBJ1-1 | . | TRBD1 | TRBV5-6
CASSPGSEQFF | TRBJ2-1 | once | . | TRBV11-1
CASSPSDEGKYGYTF | TRBJ1-2 | . | . | TRBV28
CASSITSGGARFSTDTQYF | TRBJ2-3 | . | TRBD2 | TRBV7-9
CSVAITDQETQYF | TRBJ2-5 | . | . | TRBV29-1
CASSSSAGGPNTGELFF | TRBJ2-2 | . | TRBD2 | TRBV7-9
CASSLDTSYEQYF | TRBJ2-7 | . | . | TRBV28
CASSQDGLDYYEQYF | TRBJ2-7 | . | . | TRBV4-2
CATSDRGARDTGELFF | TRBJ2-2 | . | . | TRBV24-1
CAWSVQGAWDGYTF | TRBJ1-2 | many | TRBD1 | TRBV30
CASSLGTGHATEAFF | TRBJ1-1 | once | TRBD1 | TRBV5-1